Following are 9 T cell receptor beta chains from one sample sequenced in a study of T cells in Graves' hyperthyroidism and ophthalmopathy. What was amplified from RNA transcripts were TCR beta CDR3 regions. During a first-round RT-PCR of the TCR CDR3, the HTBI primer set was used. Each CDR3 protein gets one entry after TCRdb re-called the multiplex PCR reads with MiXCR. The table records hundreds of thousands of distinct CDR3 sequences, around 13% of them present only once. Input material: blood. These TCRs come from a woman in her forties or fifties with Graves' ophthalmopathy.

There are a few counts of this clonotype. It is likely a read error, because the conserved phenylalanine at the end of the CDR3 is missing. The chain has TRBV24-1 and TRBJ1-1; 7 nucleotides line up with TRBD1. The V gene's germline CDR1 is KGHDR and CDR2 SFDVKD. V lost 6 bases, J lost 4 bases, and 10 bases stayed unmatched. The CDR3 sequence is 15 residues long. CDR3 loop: CATSKTGRKGTEAFL. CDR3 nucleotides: TGTGCCACCAGTAAGACAGGGAGAAAGGGCACTGAAGCTTTCCTT.

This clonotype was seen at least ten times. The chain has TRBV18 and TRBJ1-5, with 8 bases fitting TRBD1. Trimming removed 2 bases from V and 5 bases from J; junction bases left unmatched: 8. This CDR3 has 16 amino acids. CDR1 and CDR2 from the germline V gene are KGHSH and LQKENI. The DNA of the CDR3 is TGTGCCAGCTCACCATTGGACAGGGTAAGGGATCAGCCCCAGCATTTT. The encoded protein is CASSPLDRVRDQPQHF.

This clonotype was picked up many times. CDR3 amino acids: CSARERGGYGYTF. The CDR3 coding sequence is TGCAGTGCTAGAGAGCGGGGGGGGTATGGCTACACCTTC. The V gene is TRBV20-1, the J gene TRBJ1-2; the D gene is possibly TRBD1 (5 bases). V was pared by 0 bases and J by 5 bases, with 10 bases between. This CDR3 is built from 13 residues. Germline V lookup: CDR1 DFQATT, CDR2 SNEGSKA (reference sequence).

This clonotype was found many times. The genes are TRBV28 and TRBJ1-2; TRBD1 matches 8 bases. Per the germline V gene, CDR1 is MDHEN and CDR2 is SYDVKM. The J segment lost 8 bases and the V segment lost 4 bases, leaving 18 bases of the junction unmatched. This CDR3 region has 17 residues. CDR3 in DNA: TGTGCCAGCAGTTCCCCCGCGGCAGGACAGGGTTTGGGGGGCTACACCTTC. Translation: CASSSPAAGQGLGGYTF.

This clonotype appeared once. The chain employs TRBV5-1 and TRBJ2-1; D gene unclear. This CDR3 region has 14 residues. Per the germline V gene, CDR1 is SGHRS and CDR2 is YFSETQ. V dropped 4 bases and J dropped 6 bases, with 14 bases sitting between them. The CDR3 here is CASSRSHRVNEQFF. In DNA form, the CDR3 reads TGCGCCAGCAGCCGATCTCACCGAGTCAATGAGCAGTTCTTC.

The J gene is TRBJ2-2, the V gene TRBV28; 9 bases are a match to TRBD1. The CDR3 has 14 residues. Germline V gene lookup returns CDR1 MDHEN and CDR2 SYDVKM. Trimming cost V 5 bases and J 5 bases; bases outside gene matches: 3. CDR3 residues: CASSTGTGTGELFF. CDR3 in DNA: TGTGCCAGCAGTACCGGGACAGGGACCGGGGAGCTGTTTTTT.

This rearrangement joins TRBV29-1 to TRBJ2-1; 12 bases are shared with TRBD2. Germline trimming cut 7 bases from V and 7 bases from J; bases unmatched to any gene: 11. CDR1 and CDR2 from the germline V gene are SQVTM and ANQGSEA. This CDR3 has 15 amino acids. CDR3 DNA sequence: TGCAGCGCAAGGACTAGCGGGATAATTGGTAATGAGCAGTTCTTC. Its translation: CSARTSGIIGNEQFF.

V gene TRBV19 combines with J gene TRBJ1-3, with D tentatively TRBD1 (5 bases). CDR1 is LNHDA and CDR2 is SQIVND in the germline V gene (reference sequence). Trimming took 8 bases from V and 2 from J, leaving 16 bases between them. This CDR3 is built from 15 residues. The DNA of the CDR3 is TGTGCCAGTCGGGCAGCGGGACCGCCTGGAAACACCATATATTTT. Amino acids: CASRAAGPPGNTIYF.

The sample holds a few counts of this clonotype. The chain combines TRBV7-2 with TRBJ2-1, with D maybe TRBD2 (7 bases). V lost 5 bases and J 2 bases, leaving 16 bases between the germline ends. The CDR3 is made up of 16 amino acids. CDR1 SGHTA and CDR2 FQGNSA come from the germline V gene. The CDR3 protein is CASSPIGGGPYNEQFF. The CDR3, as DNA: TGTGCCAGCAGCCCAATTGGCGGGGGCCCCTACAATGAGCAGTTCTTC.